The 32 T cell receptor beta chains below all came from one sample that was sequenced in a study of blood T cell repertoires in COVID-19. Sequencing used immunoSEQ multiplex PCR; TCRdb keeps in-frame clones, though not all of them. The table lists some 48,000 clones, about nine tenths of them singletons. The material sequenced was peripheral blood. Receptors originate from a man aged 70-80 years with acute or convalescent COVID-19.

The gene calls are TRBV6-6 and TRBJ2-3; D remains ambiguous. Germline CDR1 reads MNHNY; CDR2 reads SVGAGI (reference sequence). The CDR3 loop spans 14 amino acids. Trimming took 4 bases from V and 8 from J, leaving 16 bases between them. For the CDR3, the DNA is TGTGCCAGCAGTTCGCGGTCCGCTCCGGGTACGCAGTATTTT. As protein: CASSSRSAPGTQYF.

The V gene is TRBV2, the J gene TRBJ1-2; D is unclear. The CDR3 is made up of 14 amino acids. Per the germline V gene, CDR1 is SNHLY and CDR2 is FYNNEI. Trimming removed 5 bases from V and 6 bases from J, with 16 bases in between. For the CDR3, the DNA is TGTGCCAGCAGTAAATACCGGGGTGCCGATGGCTACACCTTC. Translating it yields CASSKYRGADGYTF.

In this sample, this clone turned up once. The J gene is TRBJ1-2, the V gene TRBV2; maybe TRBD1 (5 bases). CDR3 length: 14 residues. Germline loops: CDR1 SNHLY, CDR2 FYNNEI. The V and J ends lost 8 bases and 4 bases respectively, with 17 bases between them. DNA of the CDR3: TGTGCCAGCGCAATCCTGCAGGGAAGCTATGGCTACACCTTC. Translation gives CASAILQGSYGYTF.

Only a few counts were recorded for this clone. The CDR3 region is CASSYPTIAGYSYNEQFF. The CDR3 DNA is TGTGCCAGCAGTTACCCTACCATAGCGGGGTATTCCTACAATGAGCAGTTCTTC. The chain joins TRBV6-2 or TRBV6-3 to TRBJ2-1; 8 bases agree with TRBD2. The J segment lost 1 base and the V segment lost 2 bases, leaving 10 bases of the junction unmatched. The CDR3 consists of 18 residues. Germline CDR1 and CDR2: MNHEY and SVGEGT.

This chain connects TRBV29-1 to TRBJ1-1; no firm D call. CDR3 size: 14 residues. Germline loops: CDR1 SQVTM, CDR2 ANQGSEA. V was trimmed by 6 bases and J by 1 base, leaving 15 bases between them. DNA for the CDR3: TGCAGCGTCCAACCCGGACGGGGGAACACTGAAGCTTTCTTT. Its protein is CSVQPGRGNTEAFF.

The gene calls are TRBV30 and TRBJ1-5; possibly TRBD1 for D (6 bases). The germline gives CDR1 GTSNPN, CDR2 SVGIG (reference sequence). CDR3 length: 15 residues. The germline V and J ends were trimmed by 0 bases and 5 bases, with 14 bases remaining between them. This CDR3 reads CAWSVPWQGYQPQHF. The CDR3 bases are TGTGCCTGGAGTGTACCTTGGCAGGGGTATCAGCCCCAGCATTTT.

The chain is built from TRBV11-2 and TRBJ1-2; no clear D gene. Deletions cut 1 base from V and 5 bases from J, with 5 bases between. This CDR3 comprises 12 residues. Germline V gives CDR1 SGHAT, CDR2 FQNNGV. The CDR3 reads CASSLGQYGYTF. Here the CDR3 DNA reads TGTGCCAGCAGCTTAGGGCAGTATGGCTACACCTTC.

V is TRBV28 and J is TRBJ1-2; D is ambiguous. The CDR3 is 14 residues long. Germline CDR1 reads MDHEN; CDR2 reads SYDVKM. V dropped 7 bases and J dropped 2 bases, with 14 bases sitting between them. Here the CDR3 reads CASIAGWENYGYTF. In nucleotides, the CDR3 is TGTGCCAGCATAGCTGGGTGGGAGAACTATGGCTACACCTTC.

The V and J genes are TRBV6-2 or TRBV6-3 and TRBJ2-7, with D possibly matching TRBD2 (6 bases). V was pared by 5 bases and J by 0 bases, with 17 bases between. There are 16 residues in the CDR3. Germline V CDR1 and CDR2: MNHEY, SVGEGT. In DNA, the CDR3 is TGTGCCAGCAGTCGGACCGGGACTCAGAGCTCCTACGAGCAGTACTTC. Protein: CASSRTGTQSSYEQYF.

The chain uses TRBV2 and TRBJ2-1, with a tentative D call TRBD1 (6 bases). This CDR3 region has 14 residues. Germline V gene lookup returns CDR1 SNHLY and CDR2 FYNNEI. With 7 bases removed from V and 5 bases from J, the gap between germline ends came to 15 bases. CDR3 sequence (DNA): TGTGCCAGCATCGGACAGCCTCAAAACAATGAGCAGTTCTTC. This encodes CASIGQPQNNEQFF.

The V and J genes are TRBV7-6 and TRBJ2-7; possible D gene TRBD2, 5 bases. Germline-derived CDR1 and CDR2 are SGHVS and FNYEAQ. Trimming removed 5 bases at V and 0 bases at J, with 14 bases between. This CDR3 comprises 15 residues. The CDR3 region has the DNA TGTGCCAGCAGCCCTGGACTGCACAGCTCCTACGAGCAGTACTTC. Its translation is CASSPGLHSSYEQYF.

In DNA, the CDR3 is TGTGCCTGGAGTGGGGGACAGTACTATGGCTACACCTTC. It translates to CAWSGGQYYGYTF. This chain joins TRBV30 and TRBJ1-2, with TRBD1 matching 7 bases. The V gene end was trimmed by 1 base and the J gene end by 3 bases; junction bases not matched to a gene: 2. The length of the CDR3 is 13 residues. CDR1 and CDR2 (germline): GTSNPN, SVGIG (reference sequence).

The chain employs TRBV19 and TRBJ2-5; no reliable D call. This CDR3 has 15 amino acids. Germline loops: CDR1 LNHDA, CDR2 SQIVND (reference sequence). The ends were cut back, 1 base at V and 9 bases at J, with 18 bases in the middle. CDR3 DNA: TGTGCCAGTAGTATAGGAGACACTGGGCACGTGGCCCAGTACTTC. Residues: CASSIGDTGHVAQYF.

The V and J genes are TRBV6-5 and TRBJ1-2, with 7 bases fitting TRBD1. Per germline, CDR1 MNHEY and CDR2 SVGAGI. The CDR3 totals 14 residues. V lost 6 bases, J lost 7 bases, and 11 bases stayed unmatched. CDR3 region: CASSPGQSFPGYTF. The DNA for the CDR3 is TGTGCCAGCAGCCCGGGACAGTCCTTTCCTGGCTACACCTTC.

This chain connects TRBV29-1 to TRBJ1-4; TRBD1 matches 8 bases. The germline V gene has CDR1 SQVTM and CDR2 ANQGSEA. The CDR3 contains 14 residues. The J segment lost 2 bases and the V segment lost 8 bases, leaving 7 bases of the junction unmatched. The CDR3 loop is CSIGYRGTNEKLFF. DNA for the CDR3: TGCAGCATCGGATACAGGGGGACTAATGAAAAACTGTTTTTT. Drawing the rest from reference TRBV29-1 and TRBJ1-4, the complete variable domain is SAVISQKPSRDICQRGTSLTIQCQVDSQVTMMFWYRQQPGQSLTLIATANQGSEATYESGFVIDKFPISRPNLTFSTLTVSNMSPEDSSIYLCSIGYRGTNEKLFFGSGTQLSVL.

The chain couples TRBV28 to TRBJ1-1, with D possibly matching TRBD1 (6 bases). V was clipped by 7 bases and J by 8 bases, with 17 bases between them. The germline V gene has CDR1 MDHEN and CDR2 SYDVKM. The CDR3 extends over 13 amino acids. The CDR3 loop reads CASNVLSQGEAFF. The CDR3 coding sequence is TGTGCCAGCAACGTACTGTCACAGGGAGAAGCTTTCTTT.

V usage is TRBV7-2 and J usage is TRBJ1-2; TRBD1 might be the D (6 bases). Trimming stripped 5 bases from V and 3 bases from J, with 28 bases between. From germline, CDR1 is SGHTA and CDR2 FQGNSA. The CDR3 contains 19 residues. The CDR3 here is CASSPPRLTGTTHDYGYTF. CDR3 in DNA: TGTGCCAGCAGCCCCCCGAGGTTGACAGGAACTACTCACGACTATGGCTACACCTTC.

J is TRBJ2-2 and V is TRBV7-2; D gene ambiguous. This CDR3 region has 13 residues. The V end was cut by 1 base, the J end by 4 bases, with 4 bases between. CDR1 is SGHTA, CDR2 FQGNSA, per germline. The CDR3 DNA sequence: TGTGCCAGCAGCTTAGGCGGCACCGGGGAGCTGTTTTTT. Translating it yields CASSLGGTGELFF.

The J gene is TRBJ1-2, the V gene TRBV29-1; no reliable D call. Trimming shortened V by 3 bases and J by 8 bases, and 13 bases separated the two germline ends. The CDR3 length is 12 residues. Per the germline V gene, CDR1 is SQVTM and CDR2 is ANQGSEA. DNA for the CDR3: TGCAGCGTTGACCCTGATACGGGAGGCTACACCTTC. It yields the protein CSVDPDTGGYTF.

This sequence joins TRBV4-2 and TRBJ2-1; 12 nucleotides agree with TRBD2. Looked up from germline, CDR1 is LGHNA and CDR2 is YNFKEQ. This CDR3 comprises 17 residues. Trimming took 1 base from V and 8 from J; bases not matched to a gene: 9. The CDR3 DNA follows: TGTGCCAGCAGCCAAGCCACTCCTAGCGGGGGGGCGGATGAGCAGTTCTTC. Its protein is CASSQATPSGGADEQFF.

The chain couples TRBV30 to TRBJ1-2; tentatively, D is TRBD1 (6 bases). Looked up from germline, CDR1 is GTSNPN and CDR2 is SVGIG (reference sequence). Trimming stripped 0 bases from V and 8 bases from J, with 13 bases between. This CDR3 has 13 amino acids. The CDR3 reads CAWSVQAGEGYTF. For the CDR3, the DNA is TGTGCCTGGAGTGTACAGGCAGGGGAAGGCTACACCTTC.

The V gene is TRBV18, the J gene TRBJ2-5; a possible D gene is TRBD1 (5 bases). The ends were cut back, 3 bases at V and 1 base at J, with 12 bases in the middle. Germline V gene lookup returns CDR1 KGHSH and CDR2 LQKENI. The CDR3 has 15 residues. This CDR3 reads CASSPRQIPQETQYF. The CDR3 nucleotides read TGTGCCAGCTCACCTCGACAGATACCCCAAGAGACCCAGTACTTC.

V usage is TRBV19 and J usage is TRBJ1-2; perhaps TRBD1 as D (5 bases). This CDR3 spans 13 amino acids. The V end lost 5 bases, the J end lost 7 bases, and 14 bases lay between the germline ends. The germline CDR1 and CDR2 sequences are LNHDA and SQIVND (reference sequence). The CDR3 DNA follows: TGTGCCAGTAGTCCCAGCGGGGGATTTGGCTACACCTTC. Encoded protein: CASSPSGGFGYTF.

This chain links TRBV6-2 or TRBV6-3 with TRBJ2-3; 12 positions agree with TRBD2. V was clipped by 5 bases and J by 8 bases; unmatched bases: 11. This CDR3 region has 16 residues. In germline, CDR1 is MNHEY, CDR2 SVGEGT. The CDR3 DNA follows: TGTGCCAGCAGTAAAGGACTAGCGGGGTTCGAGGGTACGCAGTATTTT. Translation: CASSKGLAGFEGTQYF.

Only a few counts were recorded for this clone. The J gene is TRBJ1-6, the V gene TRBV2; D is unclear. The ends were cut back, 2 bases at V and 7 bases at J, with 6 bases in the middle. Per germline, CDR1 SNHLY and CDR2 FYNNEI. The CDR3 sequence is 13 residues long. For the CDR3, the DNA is TGTGCCAGCAGTGAATTGGCAAATTCACCCCTCCACTTT. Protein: CASSELANSPLHF.

This chain's CDR3 is CACTGTGGIGNEQFF. DNA of the CDR3: TGTGCCTGCACCGGGACAGGGGGAATCGGGAATGAGCAGTTCTTC. The rearrangement joins TRBV30 to TRBJ2-1; 11 bases match TRBD1. Germline values: CDR1 GTSNPN, CDR2 SVGIG (reference sequence). V shed 6 bases, J shed 7 bases, and the junction held 11 bases outside the gene matches. The length of the CDR3 is 15 residues.

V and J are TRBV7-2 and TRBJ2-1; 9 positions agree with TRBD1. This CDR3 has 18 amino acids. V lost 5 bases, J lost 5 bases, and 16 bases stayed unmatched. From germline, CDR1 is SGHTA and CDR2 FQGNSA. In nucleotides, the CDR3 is TGTGCCAGCAGCGAGGGACAGGGCCGCCTACTTATTAACAATGAGCAGTTCTTC. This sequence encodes CASSEGQGRLLINNEQFF. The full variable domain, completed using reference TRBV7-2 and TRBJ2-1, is GAGVSQSPSNKVTEKGKDVELRCDPISGHTALYWYRQSLGQGLEFLIYFQGNSAPDKSGLPSDRFSAERTGGSVSTLTIQRTQQEDSAVYLCASSEGQGRLLINNEQFFGPGTRLTVL.

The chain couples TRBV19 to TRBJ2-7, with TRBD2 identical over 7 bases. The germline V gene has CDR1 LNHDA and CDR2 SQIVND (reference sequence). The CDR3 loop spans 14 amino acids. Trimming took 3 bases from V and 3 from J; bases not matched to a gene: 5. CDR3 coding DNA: TGTGCCAGTAGTATGGGAGGGAATCTCTACGAGCAGTACTTC. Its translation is CASSMGGNLYEQYF.

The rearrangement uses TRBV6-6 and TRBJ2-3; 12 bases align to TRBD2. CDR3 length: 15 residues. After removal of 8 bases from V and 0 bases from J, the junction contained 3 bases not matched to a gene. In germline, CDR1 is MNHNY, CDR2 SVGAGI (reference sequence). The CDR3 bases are TGTGCCAGCCGGACTAGCGGGGTCAGCACAGATACGCAGTATTTT. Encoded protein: CASRTSGVSTDTQYF.

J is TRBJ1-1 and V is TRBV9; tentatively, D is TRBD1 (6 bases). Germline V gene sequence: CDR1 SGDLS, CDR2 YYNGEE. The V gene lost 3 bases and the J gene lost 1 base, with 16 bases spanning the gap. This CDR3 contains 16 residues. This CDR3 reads CASSASPGQPNTEAFF. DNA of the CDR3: TGTGCCAGCAGCGCATCACCGGGACAACCGAACACTGAAGCTTTCTTT. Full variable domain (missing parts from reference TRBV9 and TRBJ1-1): DSGVTQTPKHLITATGQRVTLRCSPRSGDLSVYWYQQSLDQGLQFLIQYYNGEERAKGNILERFSAQQFPDLHSELNLSSLELGDSALYFCASSASPGQPNTEAFFGQGTRLTVV.

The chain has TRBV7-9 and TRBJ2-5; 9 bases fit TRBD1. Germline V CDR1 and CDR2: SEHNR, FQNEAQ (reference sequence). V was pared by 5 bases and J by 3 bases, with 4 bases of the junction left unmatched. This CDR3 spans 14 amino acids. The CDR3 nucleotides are TGTGCCAGCAGCGGGAGGGACAGGGAAGAGACCCAGTACTTC. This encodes CASSGRDREETQYF. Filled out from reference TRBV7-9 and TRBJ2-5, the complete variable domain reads DTGVSQNPRHKITKRGQNVTFRCDPISEHNRLYWYRQTLGQGPEFLTYFQNEAQLEKSRLLSDRFSAERPKGSFSTLEIQRTEQGDSAMYLCASSGRDREETQYFGPGTRLLVL.

CDR3 region: CASRRDSLLDTEAFF. CDR3 in DNA: TGTGCCAGTCGCCGGGACTCTCTTTTGGACACTGAAGCTTTCTTT. The V gene is TRBV19, the J gene TRBJ1-1, with D maybe TRBD1 (5 bases). This CDR3 has 15 residues. Germline assignment: CDR1 LNHDA and CDR2 SQIVND (reference sequence). V lost 8 bases and J lost 3, with 19 bases in between.